This entry concerns a single TCR beta chain. Antigen specificity is unknown. Clones were read by immunoSEQ multiplex PCR, and TCRdb kept only the in-frame ones, dropping some. The sample includes roughly 20,000 clones, 65% to 90% of them seen just once. From germline, CDR1 is ENHRY and CDR2 SYGVKD. Losses at the gene ends were 0 bases for V and 2 bases for J; bases not matched to a gene: 13. This CDR3 contains 18 residues. These data come from a study of OX40 agonist ivuxolimab in advanced cancers. The overall study: The mean age was about 61 years, ranging from about 20 to 79, with less than 90% of participants male. Findings and limits, study-wide: CD8+ T cells (on average) carried more expanded clones than CD4+ T cells.

The sequence derives from an adult with an advanced solid tumor such as melanoma, head and neck, liver or kidney cancer. The sample here was CD4+ or CD8+ T cells sorted from blood, taken in a trial of the OX40 agonist ivuxolimab. The chain couples TRBV10-3 to TRBJ2-7, with TRBD2 identical over 7 bases. CDR3: CAISESRRGGSRPYEQYF. CDR3 sequence (DNA): TGTGCCATCAGTGAGTCGAGGAGGGGCGGGAGCCGCCCCTACGAGCAGTACTTC.